One and the same sample provided the 31 T cell receptor beta chains below, sequenced in a study of vaccination and CD4 T cells after COVID-19 (dated by TCRdb to 2021 to 2024). The library was obtained by PCR. The sample was run on an Illumina iSeq 100. At the Johns Hopkins FTIC core, DNA from the cultured CD4+ T cells underwent TCR sequencing with the Oncomine TCR Beta short-read assay. In-frame beta chains were kept once TCRdb had trimmed the public reads at Q25 with fastp and called clones with MiXCR. Each CDR3 protein appears once, grouped with its most common genes and DNA. The table for this sample lists some 17,000 distinct CDR3 sequences; 40% to 50% of them were counted only once. 4.5% to 6% of the sample is taken by the ten largest. Their antigens remain unidentified. Per the publication, the treatment or condition label means: approximately 11-day PBMC culture with coronavirus spike peptide pools or control peptides (ViraFEST assay).

The sample was CD4+ T cells from blood, cultured in vitro, taken before SARS-CoV-2 vaccination. These TCRs come from a human donor who had recovered from COVID-19.

This chain links TRBV18 with TRBJ2-5, with D uncertain. Germline CDR1 KGHSH, CDR2 LQKENI. The CDR3 spans 13 residues. V shed 0 bases and J shed 5 bases, with 7 bases lying between them. CDR3 DNA sequence: TGTGCCAGCTCACCACCGAGTCGCGAGACCCAGTACTTC. Residues: CASSPPSRETQYF.

A few counts support this clonotype. The chain joins TRBV6-1 to TRBJ1-5; maybe TRBD1 (5 bases). This CDR3 is 14 amino acids long. Germline CDR1 is MNHNS and CDR2 is SASEGT. The V and J ends lost 6 bases and 3 bases respectively, with 12 bases between them. For the CDR3, the DNA is TGTGCCAGCAGCAGGGCCGGACACAATCAGCCCCAGCATTTT. This sequence encodes CASSRAGHNQPQHF.

Regarding this clonotype: The final CDR3 position lacks the conserved phenylalanine or tryptophan, pointing to a likely read error. The limits of the CDR3 on the DNA are not certain, so only TCRdb's listed CDR3 is given. This chain links TRBV10-3 with TRBJ1-6; the table's D call of TRBD1 was not tested on the DNA. CDR1 is ENHRY and CDR2 is SYGVKD in the germline V gene. The CDR3 is made up of 10 amino acids, end residues included. CDR3 protein: CAISSKDRGV.

The J gene is TRBJ2-2, the V gene TRBV6-1; D might be TRBD1 or TRBD2, each matching 5 bases. Trimming shortened V by 5 bases and J by 5 bases, and 15 bases separated the two germline ends. CDR1 and CDR2 from the germline V gene are MNHNS and SASEGT. The CDR3 loop spans 15 amino acids. CDR3 sequence (DNA): TGTGCCAGCAGTCAACGAGGGGTAGAAACCGGGGAGCTGTTTTTT. Its protein is CASSQRGVETGELFF.

The chain couples TRBV24-1 to TRBJ2-3, with a weak D call TRBD1 (6 bases). Deletions cut 2 bases from V and 0 bases from J, with 8 bases between. The CDR3 is 15 residues long. Germline values: CDR1 KGHDR, CDR2 SFDVKD. Written as DNA, the CDR3 is TGTGCCACCAGTGATTGGACAGTGAGCACAGATACGCAGTATTTT. Its translation is CATSDWTVSTDTQYF.

This clonotype was counted only a few times. The chain recombines TRBV20-1 with TRBJ2-7, with a tentative D call TRBD1 (6 bases). The CDR3 extends over 14 amino acids. The V gene's germline CDR1 is DFQATT and CDR2 SNEGSKA (reference sequence). V lost 3 bases and J lost 0, with 12 bases in between. In DNA form, the CDR3 reads TGCAGTGCTAGCCGGGACACAAACTCCTACGAGCAGTACTTC. This gives the protein CSASRDTNSYEQYF.

This clonotype has a single count. The V call is TRBV11-2, the J call TRBJ2-3, with TRBD2 identical over 8 bases. V was pared by 5 bases and J by 4 bases, with 8 bases of the junction left unmatched. The CDR3 is made up of 15 amino acids. Germline CDR1 reads SGHAT; CDR2 reads FQNNGV. The DNA for the CDR3 is TGTGCCAGCAGCCCTGGACTAGCAATGGCAGATACGCAGTATTTT. Its protein is CASSPGLAMADTQYF.

The gene calls are TRBV6-2 or TRBV6-3 and TRBJ2-3, with TRBD2 identical over 16 bases. Germline CDR1 is MNHEY and CDR2 is SVGEGT. J lost 1 base, V lost 5 bases, and 6 bases had no gene match. The CDR3 extends over 18 amino acids. This CDR3 reads CASSKGLAGGLRTDTQYF. The CDR3 bases are TGTGCCAGCAGTAAGGGACTAGCGGGGGGGCTCCGCACAGATACGCAGTATTTT.

V and J are TRBV6-2 or TRBV6-3 and TRBJ1-2; D is unclear. V was pared by 5 bases and J by 3 bases, with 16 bases between. Germline values: CDR1 MNHEY, CDR2 SVGEGT. The CDR3 length is 15 residues. The CDR3 sequence is CASSPGMGTDYGYTF. CDR3 DNA: TGTGCCAGCAGTCCTGGCATGGGCACCGACTATGGCTACACCTTC.

The chain employs TRBV5-3 and TRBJ1-5, with 8 bases matching TRBD1. TRBV5-3 is recorded as an ORF, its role being uncertain. This CDR3 has 17 residues. The ends lost 4 bases at V and 6 bases at J; junction bases unmatched: 15. DNA for the CDR3: TGTGCCAGAAGCCCAAACCCGGACAGGGTGGGGGGTCAGCCCCAGCATTTT. Residues: CARSPNPDRVGGQPQHF.

This clonotype turned up a few times. This rearrangement joins TRBV7-2 to TRBJ2-7, with D possibly called TRBD1 or TRBD2 (6 bases each). The CDR3 spans 15 residues. The germline V and J ends were trimmed by 1 base and 5 bases, with 15 bases remaining between them. The V gene's germline CDR1 is SGHTA and CDR2 FQGNSA. CDR3 bases: TGTGCCAGCAGCTTAGACGGGGGCAGACAGGACGAGCAGTACTTC. It is translated as CASSLDGGRQDEQYF.

In nucleotides, the CDR3 is TGTGCCAGCAGTTACTCGTATGAGGCCCTTAGTTCACCCCTCCACTTT. Translating gives CASSYSYEALSSPLHF. The J gene is TRBJ1-6, the V gene TRBV6-5; D is ambiguous. The CDR3 has 16 amino acids. Germline lookup yields CDR1 MNHEY and CDR2 SVGAGI. V was pared by 0 bases and J by 9 bases, with 15 bases between.

This clonotype was recorded a few times. In DNA, the CDR3 is TGTGCCAGCAGCCGGGACGGGAGGGAGACCCAGTACTTC. It translates to CASSRDGRETQYF. V is TRBV7-3 and J is TRBJ2-5, with 7 bases fitting TRBD2. Germline lookup yields CDR1 SGHTA and CDR2 FQGTGA. Losses at the gene ends were 5 bases for V and 5 bases for J; bases not matched to a gene: 5. The CDR3 is made up of 13 amino acids. Full variable domain (remainder filled in from reference TRBV7-3 and TRBJ2-5): GAGVSQTPSNKVTEKGKYVELRCDPISGHTALYWYRQSLGQGPEFLIYFQGTGAADDSGLPNDRFFAVRPEGSVSTLKIQRTERGDSAVYLCASSRDGRETQYFGPGTRLLVL.

This clonotype was detected only a few times. The chain links TRBV6-1 to TRBJ1-2, with D tentatively TRBD1 (6 bases). Germline lookup yields CDR1 MNHNS and CDR2 SASEGT. V was pared by 3 bases and J by 4 bases, with 9 bases between. The CDR3 covers 13 residues. CDR3 residues: CASSDSGVYGYTF. DNA of the CDR3: TGTGCCAGCAGTGACTCAGGGGTCTATGGCTACACCTTC.

V gene TRBV19 combines with J gene TRBJ1-5; 10 nucleotides line up with TRBD1. In germline, CDR1 is LNHDA, CDR2 SQIVND (reference sequence). The CDR3 contains 13 residues. V was clipped by 10 bases and J by 6 bases; unmatched bases: 6. CDR3 amino acids: CATRDRGLQPQHF. CDR3 sequence (DNA): TGTGCCACCCGAGACAGGGGGCTTCAGCCCCAGCATTTT.

The chain recombines TRBV7-3 with TRBJ2-1; 14 bases map to TRBD2. V shed 5 bases, J shed 7 bases, and the junction held 7 bases outside the gene matches. The CDR3 runs 16 residues. CDR1 and CDR2 (germline): SGHTA, FQGTGA. CDR3 amino acids: CASSTGLAGEVNEQFF. In DNA form, the CDR3 reads TGTGCCAGCAGCACGGGACTAGCGGGAGAGGTTAATGAGCAGTTCTTC.

CDR3 sequence (DNA): TGTGCCAGAAGCTTGGGCGGGTCTAGTGACGAGCAGTACTTC. Protein product: CARSLGGSSDEQYF. The chain has TRBV5-3 and TRBJ2-7; TRBD2 is a possible D gene (5 bases). Being an ORF, TRBV5-3 has a function that is uncertain. This CDR3 contains 14 residues. Trimming left V 0 bases short and J 5 bases short, with 12 bases between.

This chain links TRBV4-3 with TRBJ1-2, with D perhaps matching TRBD1 (6 bases). The germline V and J ends were trimmed by 0 bases and 12 bases, with 17 bases remaining between them. CDR3 length equals 14 residues. Germline-derived CDR1 and CDR2 are LGHNA and YSLEER. CDR3 loop: CASSQDLGTGQHTF. CDR3 sequence (DNA): TGCGCCAGCAGCCAAGATTTGGGTACAGGGCAGCACACCTTC.

The V call is TRBV19, the J call TRBJ1-2, with 8 positions matching TRBD1. Germline V gives CDR1 LNHDA, CDR2 SQIVND (reference sequence). CDR3 size: 14 residues. Trimming took 1 base from V and 7 from J; bases not matched to a gene: 5. This CDR3 reads CASSIGTGHPGYTF. The CDR3, as DNA: TGTGCCAGTAGTATAGGGACAGGGCACCCTGGCTACACCTTC.

This chain connects TRBV24-1 to TRBJ2-3; 8 positions match TRBD1. The germline gives CDR1 KGHDR, CDR2 SFDVKD. V lost 4 bases, J lost 1 base, and 0 bases stayed unmatched. CDR3 size: 14 residues. CDR3 sequence: CATSETGGTDTQYF. In DNA, the CDR3 is TGTGCCACCAGTGAGACAGGGGGCACAGATACGCAGTATTTT.

The chain combines TRBV5-4 with TRBJ1-2; 7 nucleotides align to TRBD1. Germline V CDR1 and CDR2: SGHNT, YYREEE (reference sequence). With V trimmed by 3 bases and J by 5 bases, 7 bases remained unmatched. The CDR3 spans 14 residues. CDR3 DNA sequence: TGTGCCAGCAGCTCCCGACAGGGCACTTATGGCTACACCTTC. Protein sequence: CASSSRQGTYGYTF.

V is TRBV6-5 and J is TRBJ1-2; D possibly corresponds to TRBD1 (5 bases). The V gene's germline CDR1 is MNHEY and CDR2 SVGAGI. The CDR3 has 14 residues. The V end lost 2 bases, the J end lost 6 bases, and 13 bases lay between the germline ends. The CDR3 sequence is CASSYEGRADGYTF. CDR3 nucleotides: TGTGCCAGCAGTTACGAGGGCAGGGCGGATGGCTACACCTTC.

The chain recombines TRBV25-1 with TRBJ2-2; 10 positions agree with TRBD2. V dropped 7 bases and J dropped 3; count of bases not matched to a gene: 5. The germline CDR1 and CDR2 sequences are MGHDK and SYGVNS. The CDR3 loop spans 15 amino acids. Here the CDR3 reads CASKTSGADTGELFF. The CDR3 DNA follows: TGTGCCAGCAAAACTAGCGGGGCAGACACCGGGGAGCTGTTTTTT.

CDR3 DNA sequence: TGTGCCAGCAGCTTCACGGAGGGTTCTGGGGCCAACGTCCTGACTTTC. Residues: CASSFTEGSGANVLTF. J is TRBJ2-6 and V is TRBV7-3; TRBD2 might be the D (6 bases). The CDR3 contains 16 residues. V lost 3 bases to trimming and J lost 1 base, with 10 bases between them. Germline V gene data show CDR1 as SGHTA and CDR2 as FQGTGA.

The chain joins TRBV19 to TRBJ2-2, with D unclear. V lost 4 bases and J 6 bases, leaving 12 bases between the germline ends. Germline V gives CDR1 LNHDA, CDR2 SQIVND (reference sequence). This CDR3 has 14 amino acids. DNA of the CDR3: TGTGCCAGTAGTACATTTGGCGGATCCGGGGAGCTGTTTTTT. It encodes CASSTFGGSGELFF.

This clonotype was seen a few times. The genes are TRBV7-9 and TRBJ1-1; the D is unclear. CDR3 length: 11 amino acids. Per the germline V gene, CDR1 is SEHNR and CDR2 is FQNEAQ (reference sequence). Trimming took 6 bases from V and 6 from J, leaving 8 bases between them. The CDR3 nucleotides read TGTGCCAGCAGTGTGAGCCCTGAAGCTTTCTTT. Protein sequence: CASSVSPEAFF.

This chain uses TRBV28 with TRBJ1-5; D call uncertain. The CDR3 sequence is 14 residues long. Trimming left V 6 bases short and J 5 bases short, with 14 bases between. The germline gives CDR1 MDHEN, CDR2 SYDVKM. CDR3 DNA: TGTGCCAGCAGAAGCAGAGATTTCTATCAGCCCCAGCATTTT. Translation gives CASRSRDFYQPQHF.

V usage is TRBV7-2 and J usage is TRBJ1-5; D is unresolved. The CDR3 covers 13 residues. V was pared by 5 bases and J by 0 bases, with 5 bases between. CDR1 and CDR2 from the germline V gene are SGHTA and FQGNSA. For the CDR3, the DNA is TGTGCCAGCAGCGCCAGTAGCAATCAGCCCCAGCATTTT. Its protein product is CASSASSNQPQHF.

This clonotype appeared a few times. CDR3: CSARSPGVLHQPQHF. For the CDR3, the DNA is TGCAGTGCTAGGAGTCCGGGGGTACTCCATCAGCCCCAGCATTTT. The chain couples TRBV20-1 to TRBJ1-5; tentative D call: TRBD1 (5 bases). Germline loops: CDR1 DFQATT, CDR2 SNEGSKA (reference sequence). Trimming shortened V by 3 bases and J by 5 bases, and 17 bases separated the two germline ends. This CDR3 comprises 15 residues.

The sample holds one count of this clonotype. The chain uses TRBV30 and TRBJ1-2; 7 bases line up with TRBD1. This CDR3 has 14 residues. Germline V gene data show CDR1 as GTSNPN and CDR2 as SVGIG (reference sequence). V lost 3 bases, J lost 4 bases, and 8 bases stayed unmatched. CDR3 DNA sequence: TGTGCCTGGAGAAGGACGACAGGGTTCTATGGCTACACCTTC. Its translation is CAWRRTTGFYGYTF.

This clonotype was observed a handful of times. The chain recombines TRBV20-1 with TRBJ1-1; TRBD1 might be the D (5 bases). Trimming took 6 bases from V and 6 from J, leaving 23 bases between them. Germline CDR1 is DFQATT and CDR2 is SNEGSKA (reference sequence). The CDR3 totals 15 residues. The CDR3 sequence: CSATLRGRRGSEAFF. Written as DNA, the CDR3 is TGCAGTGCCACATTGCGGGGACGGCGGGGCTCTGAAGCTTTCTTT.